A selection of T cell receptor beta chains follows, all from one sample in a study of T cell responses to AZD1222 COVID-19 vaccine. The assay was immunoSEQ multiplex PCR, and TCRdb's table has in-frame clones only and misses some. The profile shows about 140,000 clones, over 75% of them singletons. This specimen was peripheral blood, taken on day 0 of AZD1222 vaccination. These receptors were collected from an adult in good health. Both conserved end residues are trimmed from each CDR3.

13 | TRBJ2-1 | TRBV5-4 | ASSSGGPTYNEQF
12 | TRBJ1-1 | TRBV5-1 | ASSLGAVNTEAF
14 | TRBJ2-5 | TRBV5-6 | ASSLGGRGLLETQY
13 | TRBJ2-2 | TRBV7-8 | ASSLNRPRTGELF
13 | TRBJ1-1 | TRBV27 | ASSPRPGQNTEAF
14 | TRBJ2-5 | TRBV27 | ASSPSSPREQETQY
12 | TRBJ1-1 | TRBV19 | ASSQTDLNTEAF
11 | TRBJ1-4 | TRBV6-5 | ASSEGHNEKLF
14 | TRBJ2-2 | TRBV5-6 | ASSLDRGVNTGELF
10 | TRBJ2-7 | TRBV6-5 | ASTEHDYEQY
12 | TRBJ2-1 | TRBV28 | ASSILASYNEQF